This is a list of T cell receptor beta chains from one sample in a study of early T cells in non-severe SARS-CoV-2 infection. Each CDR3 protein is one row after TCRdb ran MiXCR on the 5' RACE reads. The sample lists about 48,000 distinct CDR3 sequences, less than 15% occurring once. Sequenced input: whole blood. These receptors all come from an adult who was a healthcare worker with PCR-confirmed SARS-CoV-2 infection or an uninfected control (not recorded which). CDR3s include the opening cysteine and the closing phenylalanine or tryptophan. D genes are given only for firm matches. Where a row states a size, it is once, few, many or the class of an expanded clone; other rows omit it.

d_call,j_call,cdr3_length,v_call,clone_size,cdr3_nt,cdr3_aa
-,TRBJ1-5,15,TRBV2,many,TGTGCCAGCGGAGCACAGGGTTATAGCAATCAGCCCCAGCATTTT,CASGAQGYSNQPQHF
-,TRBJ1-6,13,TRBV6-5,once,TGTGCCAGCAGCCTACAGGGCGGGCCACCCCTCCACTTT,CASSLQGGPPLHF
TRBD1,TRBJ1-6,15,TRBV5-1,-,TGCGCCAGCAGCCAGAGGACAGGCGGAGGATCACCCCTCCACTTT,CASSQRTGGGSPLHF
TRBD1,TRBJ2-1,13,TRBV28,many,TGTGCCAGCAGTAAAACTTCTGGGACAGGGGAGTTCTTC,CASSKTSGTGEFF
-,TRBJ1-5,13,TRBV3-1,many,TGTGCCAGCAGCCCAGGGGAAAATCAGCCCCAGCATTTT,CASSPGENQPQHF
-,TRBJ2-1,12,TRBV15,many,TGTGCCACCAGCAGAGATACTGGGAAACAGTTCTTC,CATSRDTGKQFF
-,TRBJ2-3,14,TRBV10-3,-,TGTGCCATCAGTGAGTCCCCGTTCACAGATACGCAGTATTTT,CAISESPFTDTQYF
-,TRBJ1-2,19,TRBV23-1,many,TGCGCCAGCAGTCAATCGCGGGAGACTGGGACCCTTAAAGTCTATGGCTACACCTTC,CASSQSRETGTLKVYGYTF
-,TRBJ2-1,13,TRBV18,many,TGTGCCAGCTCACGAGGACAGTACAATGAGCAGTTCTTC,CASSRGQYNEQFF
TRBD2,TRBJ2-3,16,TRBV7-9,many,TGTGCCAGCAGCTTAGGCGGGGGAGGTTCCACAGATACGCAGTATTTT,CASSLGGGGSTDTQYF
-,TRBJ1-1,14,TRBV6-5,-,TGTGCCAGCACCGCTGGGGGGAGGAGGACTGAAGCTTTCTTT,CASTAGGRRTEAFF
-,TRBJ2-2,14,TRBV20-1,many,TGCAGTGCTAGAACCCGGGACGTCACCGGGGAGCTGTTTTTT,CSARTRDVTGELFF
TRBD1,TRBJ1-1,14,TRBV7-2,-,TGTGCCAGCAGCTTAATAGGGGGCTACACTGAAGCTTTCTTT,CASSLIGGYTEAFF
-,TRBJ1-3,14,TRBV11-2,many,TGTGCCAGCAGCTCCTCAAGTAGCGGAAACACCATATATTTT,CASSSSSSGNTIYF
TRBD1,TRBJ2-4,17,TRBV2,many,TGTGCCAGCAGTGTGCGCGGAGGATCGGGACAGGCAAACATTCAGTACTTC,CASSVRGGSGQANIQYF
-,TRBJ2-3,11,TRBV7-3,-,TGTGCCAGCAGCCCCGGGACGACACAGTATTTT,CASSPGTTQYF
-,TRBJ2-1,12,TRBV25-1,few,TGTGCCAGCGGGGGAGACGGTAATGAGCAGTTCTTC,CASGGDGNEQFF
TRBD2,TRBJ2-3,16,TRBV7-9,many,TGTGCCAGCAGCTCGGGACTAGCGGGGGTAGCAGATACGCAGTATTTT,CASSSGLAGVADTQYF
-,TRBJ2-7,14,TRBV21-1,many,TGTGCCAGCGGACCTAACGGGACCCAGTACGAGCAGTACTTC,CASGPNGTQYEQYF
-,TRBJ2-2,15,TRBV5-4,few,TGTGCCAGCAGCTTTTCGGGGCCTGTCACCGGGGAGCTGTTTTTT,CASSFSGPVTGELFF
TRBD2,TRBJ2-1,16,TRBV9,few,TGTGCCAGCAGCGTAGAAGCGGGGAGCTCCTACAATGAGCAGTTCTTC,CASSVEAGSSYNEQFF
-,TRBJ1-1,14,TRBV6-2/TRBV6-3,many,TGTGCCAGCATCGACCACAGGTATACGGCTGAAGCTTTCTTT,CASIDHRYTAEAFF
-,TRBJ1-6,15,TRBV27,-,TGTGCCAGCAGTTTAGCCCTTCCTTTGGGTTCACCCCTCCACTTT,CASSLALPLGSPLHF
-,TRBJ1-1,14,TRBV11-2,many,TGTGCCAGCAGCTTAGATGCGGCGAACACTGAAGCTTTCTTT,CASSLDAANTEAFF